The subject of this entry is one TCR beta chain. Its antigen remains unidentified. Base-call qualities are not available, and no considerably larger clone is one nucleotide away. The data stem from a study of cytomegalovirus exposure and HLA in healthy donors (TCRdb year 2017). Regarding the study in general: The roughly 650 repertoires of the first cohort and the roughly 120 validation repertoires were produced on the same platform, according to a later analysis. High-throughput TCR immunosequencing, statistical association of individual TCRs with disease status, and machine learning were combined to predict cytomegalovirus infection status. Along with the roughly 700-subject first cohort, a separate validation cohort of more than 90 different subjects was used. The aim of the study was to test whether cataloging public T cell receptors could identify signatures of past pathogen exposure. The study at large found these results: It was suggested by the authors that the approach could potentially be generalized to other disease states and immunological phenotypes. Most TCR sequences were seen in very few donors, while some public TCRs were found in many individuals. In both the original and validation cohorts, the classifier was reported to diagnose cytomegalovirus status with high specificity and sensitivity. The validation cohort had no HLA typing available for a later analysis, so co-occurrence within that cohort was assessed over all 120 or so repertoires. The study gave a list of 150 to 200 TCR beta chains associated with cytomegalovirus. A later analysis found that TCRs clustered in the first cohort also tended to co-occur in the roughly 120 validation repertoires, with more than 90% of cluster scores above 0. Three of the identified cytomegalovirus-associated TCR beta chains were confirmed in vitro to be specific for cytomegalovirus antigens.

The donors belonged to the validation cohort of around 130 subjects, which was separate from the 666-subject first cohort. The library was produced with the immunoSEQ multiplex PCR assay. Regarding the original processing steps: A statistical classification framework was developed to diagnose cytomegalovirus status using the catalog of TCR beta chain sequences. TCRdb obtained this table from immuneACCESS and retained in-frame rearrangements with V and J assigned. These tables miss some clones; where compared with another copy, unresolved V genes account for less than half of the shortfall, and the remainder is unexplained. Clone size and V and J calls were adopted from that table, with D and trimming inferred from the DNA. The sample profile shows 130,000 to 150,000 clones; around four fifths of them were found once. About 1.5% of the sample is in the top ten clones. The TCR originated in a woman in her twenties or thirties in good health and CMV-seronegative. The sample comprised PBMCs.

The bases are TGTGCCAGCAGCGCGGACAGGGGGCTTGGCTACACCTTC. Its amino acids are CASSADRGLGYTF. In this chain, TRBV6-1 is recombined with TRBJ1-2; 11 middle bases align to TRBD1. V lost 6 bases and J lost 7 bases, and the count of bases not matched to a germline gene is 4. The germline V gene specifies MNHNS as CDR1 and SASEGT as CDR2. The CDR3 runs 13 residues from the cysteine to the phenylalanine. Only the CDR3 region is kept as DNA, spanning 39 bases read in frame from base 1.